This T cell receptor (delta chain) was sequenced for a study of in vitro expanded adult blood gammadelta T cells (dated by TCRdb to 2018 to 2021). Regarding the study in general: Sort purities ranging from 94.4% to 100% Vgamma9Vdelta2 cells among T cells were obtained. For every donor, cells were stimulated separately with HMBPP, zoledronate or AbnobaViscum P, and the TRG and TRD CDR3 repertoires from each condition were sequenced. The TCR repertoire analysis included three subjects. The study compared the TCR repertoire of Vgamma9Vdelta2 T cells expanded in vitro with a mistletoe-extract drug against those expanded with HMBPP or zoledronate.

Relative to germline, V is missing 6 bases and J is missing 0 bases, with 23 bases of the junction outside any gene match. The germline V gene encodes CDR1 GEAIGNYY and CDR2 EKD. Taken from cysteine to phenylalanine, the CDR3 has 20 residues. The kept DNA is CDR3 alone, 60 bases in frame from the first base. In the paper's terms, the treatment or condition label means: aminobisphosphonate causing endogenous IPP accumulation, about 0.91 uM. After expansion, live CD3+ TCRgammadelta+ Vgamma9+ Vdelta2+ T cells were FACS-sorted on a FACS Aria III. Before expansion, PBMC received a one-day pulse of roughly 0.94 uM zoledronate and were then washed three times. Expansion of the cultures lasted 14 days, and IL-2 was replenished every 3 to 4 days. Following the one-day stimulant pulse, the cells were washed three times and then grown in medium with roughly 100 U/mL IL-2. Before culture, peripheral blood mononuclear cells were isolated by Lymphoprep gradient centrifugation and were cryopreserved in liquid nitrogen.

Concerning this clone: Its antigen remains undetermined. A read error likely explains this, since a far larger clone differs by one base. The same CDR3 arises from other DNA sequences in this sample as well.

The research as a whole found: Every repertoire came from in vitro expanded cultures of healthy donor cells rather than from mistletoe-treated patients. The TRDV2 repertoire shared between treatments was private to each donor, and multidimensional scaling grouped TRD repertoires by subject rather than by stimulant. Most of the top TRGV9 CDR3 clonotypes were public, as they were shared across donors and across all three stimulation conditions. AbnobaViscum P-expanded Vgamma9Vdelta2 repertoires showed CDR3 length, diversity and J usage similar to HMBPP- and zoledronate-expanded repertoires, suggesting a polyclonal response.

The library was prepared using 5' RACE. For each sample, the RNeasy Micro Kit was used to extract RNA from 9,000 to 10,000 sorted cells. Libraries were prepared using template-switch reverse transcription and then PCR amplification of the CDR3gamma and CDR3delta regions. Amplicons were sequenced on an Illumina MiSeq using the V2 300 kit, producing 150 bp paired-end reads. As for the original processing: Read quality was checked with FastQC version 0.11.8. CDR3 sequences were built by aligning reads to GenBank TRG or TRD reference genes using MiXCR version 3.0.3. Default MiXCR parameters were applied, except that 3 rather than 5 consecutive nucleotides were used for TRDD assembly. VDJtools version 1.2.1 with default settings was used for the repertoire analyses, which included normalized Shannon-Wiener diversity, clonotype tracking and multidimensional scaling. Out-of-frame CDR3 sequences and those containing stop codons were excluded from analysis. Clonotypes were called again by TCRdb from the public reads via CATT, and duplicate nucleotide sequences were then merged into one entry. The V and J calls reflect TCRdb's pipeline rather than the authors' work. The sample data list about 500 delta-chain clones, and 30% to 45% of these were observed just once. About two fifths of the sample lies in the top ten.

This receptor was obtained from an adult in good health. The sample here was gamma-delta T cells from peripheral blood expanded in culture, taken from an in vitro culture stimulated with zoledronate. The chain is assembled from TRDV2 and TRDJ1; the junction holds 8 bases that match TRDD3. Here the J gene was assigned by germline matching of the DNA, as TCRdb has none. CDR3 sequence: CACSPVTGGIRTSYTDKLIF. Here is the DNA: TGTGCCTGTTCGCCTGTTACTGGGGGTATACGAACCTCGTACACCGATAAACTCATCTTT.